This T cell receptor beta chain was profiled in a study of T cells in Graves' hyperthyroidism and ophthalmopathy. About the research overall: The initial diagnosis was the point when peripheral blood was collected, ahead of any treatment. Study findings and constraints: The model's output predicted ophthalmopathy at a median of approximately 6.5 months prior to onset. From stable hyperthyroidism, ophthalmopathy was separated by a 13 V-J model.

RNA transcripts gave rise to amplified TCR beta CDR3 regions. A set of HTBI primers served as the primers for a first-round RT-PCR of the TCR CDR3. Each CDR3 protein is one row after TCRdb ran MiXCR on the multiplex PCR reads. The top ten clones hold 11% to 15% of a sample with a few hundred thousand distinct CDR3 sequences, approximately 15% of them seen once. V lost 4 bases to trimming and J lost 3 bases; unmatched junction nucleotides: 6. The CDR3 consists of 15 residues. The germline gives CDR1 DFQATT, CDR2 SNEGSKA (reference sequence). Regarding this clonotype: Its antigen is not identified.

The chain links TRBV20-1 to TRBJ2-2, with 9 bases aligning to TRBD1. The receptor comes from a middle-aged woman with Graves' hyperthyroidism. The specimen sequenced was blood. CDR3 in amino acids: CSAISGTGYTGELFF. CDR3 coding DNA: TGCAGTGCTATATCCGGGACAGGGTACACCGGGGAGCTGTTTTTT.